These 7 T cell receptor beta chains were sequenced from one sample in a study of T-cell memory formation after mild COVID-19. In TCRdb, the 5' RACE reads were re-called with MiXCR into one record per CDR3 protein. The data contain 550,000 to 700,000 distinct CDR3 sequences, about a sixth of them singletons. Sequenced sample: PBMCs or a T cell subset sorted from them (not recorded which). These receptors all stem from an adult woman who had mild COVID-19 (a few samples of this study predate the infection). Cell type and time point are not known.

This clonotype occurred once. The V and J genes are TRBV2 and TRBJ2-5; TRBD2 matches at 11 bases. There are 14 residues in the CDR3. Germline CDR1 SNHLY, CDR2 FYNNEI. V gave up 6 bases and J gave up 5 bases; unmatched junction bases: 5. The CDR3: CASRLAGGVETQYF. CDR3 DNA: TGTGCCAGCAGGCTAGCGGGAGGCGTTGAGACCCAGTACTTC.

J is TRBJ2-7 and V is TRBV12-3 or TRBV12-4; D is perhaps TRBD2 (6 bases). The CDR3 spans 14 residues. With 5 bases removed from V and 0 bases from J, the gap between germline ends came to 11 bases. DNA of the CDR3: TGTGCCAGCAGTCCCTGGGGGGTCTCCTACGAGCAGTACTTC. Its protein product is CASSPWGVSYEQYF.

The chain is built from TRBV4-2 and TRBJ2-2, with TRBD2 matching over 7 bases. Unmatched junction bases numbered 7, after V lost 5 bases and J lost 4 bases. CDR1 and CDR2 from the germline V gene are LGHNA and YNFKEQ. The length of the CDR3 is 15 residues. This CDR3 reads CASSSLGGGTGELFF. The CDR3 region has the DNA TGTGCCAGCAGCAGTCTTGGGGGGGGCACCGGGGAGCTGTTTTTT.

This clonotype was seen only a few times. J is TRBJ2-5 and V is TRBV5-1; D tentatively fits TRBD1 or TRBD2 (6 bases each). V gave up 4 bases and J gave up 5 bases, with 18 bases separating them. Germline CDR1 SGHRS, CDR2 YFSETQ. There are 15 residues in the CDR3. The CDR3 here is CASSPRAGGGETQYF. The CDR3 nucleotides are TGCGCCAGCAGCCCCAGGGCCGGGGGCGGGGAGACCCAGTACTTC.

The chain couples TRBV12-3 or TRBV12-4 to TRBJ1-2; 8 nucleotides agree with TRBD1. Trimming removed 1 base from V and 7 bases from J; junction bases left unmatched: 2. This CDR3 comprises 13 residues. The CDR3 region has the DNA TGTGCCAGCAGTTTAGGCAGGGGGCTTGGCTACACCTTC. It specifies CASSLGRGLGYTF.

This clonotype has just a few counts. The chain couples TRBV3-1 to TRBJ1-1; D remains ambiguous. The V and J ends lost 2 bases and 4 bases respectively, with 14 bases between them. Germline assignment: CDR1 LGHDT and CDR2 YNNKEL (reference sequence). This CDR3 has 15 residues. The CDR3 loop is CASSQLDGWTTEAFF. The CDR3 nucleotides read TGTGCCAGCAGCCAACTAGACGGGTGGACCACTGAAGCTTTCTTT.

The J gene is TRBJ1-1, the V gene TRBV5-5; D is uncertain. The germline V and J ends were trimmed by 3 bases and 5 bases, with 8 bases remaining between them. The CDR3 consists of 12 residues. CDR1 is SGHKS, CDR2 YYEKEE, per germline (reference sequence). The CDR3 bases are TGTGCCAGCAGCTCCCCGGGGACTGAAGCTTTCTTT. Protein sequence: CASSSPGTEAFF.